This is a list of T cell receptor beta chains from one sample in a study of T cell responses to AZD1222 COVID-19 vaccine. The method was immunoSEQ multiplex PCR; TCRdb's version includes in-frame clones alone and lacks a portion of them. Here the sample spans some 74,000 clones, about 85% being singletons. The specimen was peripheral blood, collected 28 days after the second AZD1222 dose. These TCRs come from an adult who received the AZD1222 COVID-19 vaccine. CDR3s include the opening cysteine and the closing phenylalanine or tryptophan. Each record gives: J gene, clone size, V gene, D gene, CDR3 protein, CDR3 DNA. The D gene is left open where the match is weak. The listing skips clone size in some rows; elsewhere it reads once, few, many or a size class.

TRBJ1-1,-,TRBV7-6,TRBD1,CASSGKEPGGTEAFF,TGTGCCAGCTCAGGGAAGGAGCCAGGGGGCACTGAAGCTTTCTTT
TRBJ2-7,-,TRBV18,-,CASSTNYEQYF,TGTGCCAGCTCAACGAACTACGAGCAGTACTTC
TRBJ1-5,-,TRBV18,TRBD1,CASSHDRDQPQHF,TGTGCCAGCTCACACGACAGGGACCAGCCCCAGCATTTT
TRBJ1-4,-,TRBV19,-,CASSIQRRPAEKLFF,TGTGCCAGTAGTATTCAGAGGCGACCTGCGGAAAAACTGTTTTTT
TRBJ2-7,-,TRBV29-1,TRBD2,CSVEARARGGYEQYF,TGCAGCGTTGAAGCCCGGGCCCGGGGGGGGTACGAGCAGTACTTC
TRBJ1-2,medium-sized,TRBV24-1,-,CATSDSLGGYTF,TGTGCCACCAGTGATTCCTTGGGTGGCTACACCTTC
TRBJ1-1,-,TRBV29-1,TRBD1,CITSLQGVGTEAFF,TGCATCACTTCTCTACAGGGGGTGGGCACTGAAGCTTTCTTT
TRBJ1-3,few,TRBV30,-,CAWSDQPSSGNTIYF,TGTGCCTGGAGTGACCAGCCTAGCTCTGGAAACACCATATATTTT
TRBJ1-1,-,TRBV6-5,-,CASSYSGEREAFF,TGTGCCAGCAGTTACTCGGGAGAGCGTGAAGCTTTCTTT
TRBJ1-2,-,TRBV28,-,CASVGPWDYGYTF,TGTGCCAGCGTAGGCCCCTGGGACTATGGCTACACCTTC
TRBJ2-5,-,TRBV6-5,-,CASINRPGEEETQYF,TGTGCCAGCATCAACCGGCCAGGGGAGGAGGAGACCCAGTACTTC
TRBJ1-2,-,TRBV19,-,CASIPDGANYGYTF,TGTGCCAGCATCCCGGACGGAGCTAACTATGGCTACACCTTC
TRBJ2-7,-,TRBV3-1/TRBV3-2,-,CASSQGMGARDEQYF,TGTGCCAGCAGCCAGGGAATGGGGGCTAGGGACGAGCAGTACTTC
TRBJ1-2,-,TRBV5-1,TRBD1,CASSLRTGGGYGYTF,TGCGCCAGCAGCCTCCGGACAGGGGGGGGCTATGGCTACACCTTC
TRBJ2-7,-,TRBV7-8,TRBD2,CASSLGGLAGVTYEQYF,TGTGCCAGCAGCTTAGGAGGACTAGCGGGAGTCACCTACGAGCAGTACTTC
TRBJ2-3,-,TRBV5-6,TRBD2,CASSFRVLAVSTDTQYF,TGTGCCAGCAGCTTTCGGGTACTAGCGGTTAGCACAGATACGCAGTATTTT
TRBJ2-7,-,TRBV9,TRBD2,CASSTHSGSTYEQYF,TGTGCCAGCAGCACCCACAGCGGGAGTACGTACGAGCAGTACTTC
TRBJ1-1,-,TRBV11-2,TRBD1,CASSRDRDTEAFF,TGTGCCAGCAGCCGGGACAGGGACACTGAAGCTTTCTTT
TRBJ2-3,-,TRBV30,-,CAWSWGRGTDTQYF,TGTGCCTGGAGTTGGGGGAGAGGCACAGATACGCAGTATTTT
TRBJ1-1,-,TRBV3-1/TRBV3-2,-,CASSQDLLGMGAFF,TGTGCCAGCAGCCAAGATCTATTAGGGATGGGAGCTTTCTTT
TRBJ2-7,-,TRBV5-5,TRBD2,CASSSRTSGSYEQYF,TGTGCCAGCAGCTCAAGGACTAGCGGATCCTACGAGCAGTACTTC